Listed below are T cell receptor beta chains from one sample, sequenced in a study of T cell clones after liver transplantation. Assay: immunoSEQ multiplex PCR; the TCRdb copy retains only in-frame clones and omits some. The table records about 78,000 clones, 80% of them present only once. The sequencing used CD4+ T cells from blood, collected before liver transplant. Every receptor here comes from a human donor who received a liver transplant. CDR3s include the opening cysteine and the closing phenylalanine or tryptophan. The D gene is left open where the match is weak. A row's size may be missing; if present it is once, few, many or a size class.

>TRBJ2-7|-|TRBD1|TRBV27
TGTGCCAGCACACCCGGGACAGGGGAATACGAGCAGTACTTC
CASTPGTGEYEQYF
>TRBJ2-1|-|TRBD1|TRBV28
TGTGCCAGCAGGCCTCCGGGACAGGGTAAGAATGAGCAGTTCTTC
CASRPPGQGKNEQFF
>TRBJ2-7|few|-|TRBV18
TGTGCCAGCTCACCAGGCGGATCCTCCTACGAGCAGTACTTC
CASSPGGSSYEQYF
>TRBJ1-2|once|-|TRBV14
TGTGCCAGCAGCCCGAATTCGCAGGGGATCTATGGCTACACCTTC
CASSPNSQGIYGYTF
>TRBJ1-4|-|TRBD1|TRBV7-2
TGTGCCAGCAGCTTAAGATCGACAGGGTTGAATGAAAAACTGTTTTTT
CASSLRSTGLNEKLFF
>TRBJ2-1|-|-|TRBV10-1
TGCGCCAGCAGTGAGTCTGCAGGCGGGTTGTTGTACAATGAGCAGTTCTTC
CASSESAGGLLYNEQFF
>TRBJ1-4|-|-|TRBV18
TGTGCCAGCTCACCACGAGCTACGGAAAAACTGTTTTTT
CASSPRATEKLFF
>TRBJ2-7|once|TRBD2|TRBV6-6
TGTGCCAGCAGTACGGGGGCGGGAGGGTACGAGCAGTACTTC
CASSTGAGGYEQYF
>TRBJ2-7|-|-|TRBV27
TGTGCCAGCAGCCGGGACGGACCCTACGAGCAGTACTTC
CASSRDGPYEQYF
>TRBJ2-3|-|TRBD2|TRBV30
TGTGCCTGGAGCCGTGGGGCTAGCGGTGCTGGTACGCAGTATTTT
CAWSRGASGAGTQYF